The T cell receptor beta chain under discussion was sequenced for a study of CD8 T cells in ankylosing spondylitis. Findings and caveats of the study: Reportedly, matched ankylosing spondylitis synovial fluid was significantly enriched for disease-linked clones.

The CDR3 loop spans 17 amino acids. Germline V gene sequence: CDR1 DFQATT, CDR2 SNEGSKA (reference sequence). Between the trimmed V and J ends, which lost 2 bases and 1 base, there was a span of 18 bases. In TCRdb, the 5' RACE reads were re-called with MiXCR into one record per CDR3 protein. The sample shows approximately 30,000 distinct CDR3 sequences, more than 5.5% of them seen only once. This clonotype was seen many times. Antigen unknown. This TCR came from a male donor with ankylosing spondylitis or in good health (not recorded which). Input material: blood, either unsorted or a sorted T cell fraction (not recorded which). The chain uses TRBV20-1 and TRBJ1-3; no definite D call. CDR3: CSARRVGINFSGNTIYF. DNA of the CDR3: TGCAGTGCTAGAAGGGTCGGGATCAATTTTTCTGGAAACACCATATATTTT.